What follows is one T cell receptor beta chain and its context. No antigen is known for it. This sample stems from a study of cytomegalovirus exposure and HLA in healthy donors. Study-wide findings and caveats: Most TCR sequences were uncommon, yet certain public TCRs appeared in many donors.

Looked up from germline, CDR1 is SGHDT and CDR2 is YYEEEE. The trim removed 4 bases at V and 4 bases at J, leaving 2 bases unmatched. The CDR3 contains 14 residues. PCR used 60 Vbeta primers and 13 Jbeta primers. Produced via immunoSEQ multiplex PCR; TCRdb's table is partial and in-frame only. The sample has just over 150,000 clones, 85% seen once. The J gene is TRBJ2-5, the V gene TRBV5-6; the match to TRBD2 covers 12 bases. Sequencing input: PBMCs. This TCR was sampled from a man between 18 and 29 years old in good health and CMV-seropositive. CDR3 sequence (DNA): TGTGCCAGCAGCCAGACTAGCGGGGGAGAGACCCAGTACTTC. Amino acid sequence: CASSQTSGGETQYF.